The 3 T cell receptor beta chains in this list originate from one sample, sequenced in a study of PD-L1 blockade in urothelial cancer. Data came from immunoSEQ multiplex PCR; TCRdb stores just in-frame clones and leaves some out. The sample yields some 51,000 clones, about 90% seen once. The material sequenced was PBMCs, taken around atezolizumab (anti-PD-L1) treatment. These receptors came from a man between 60 and 75 years old with urothelial cancer.

A few counts support this clone. V gene TRBV25-1 combines with J gene TRBJ2-7; D is perhaps TRBD1 (6 bases). The germline gives CDR1 MGHDK, CDR2 SYGVNS. The CDR3 length is 12 residues. Trimming stripped 7 bases from V and 5 bases from J, with 12 bases between. CDR3 residues: CASKNRANEQYF. CDR3 DNA: TGTGCCAGCAAGAACAGGGCCAACGAGCAGTACTTC.

This clone was detected once. CDR3 nucleotides: TGTGCCAGCAGCTTGAACACGCAAGAGACCCAGTACTTC. It is translated as CASSLNTQETQYF. The rearrangement links TRBV11-3 to TRBJ2-5; no clear D gene. The CDR3 sequence is 13 residues long. Trimming shortened V by 3 bases and J by 2 bases, and 7 bases separated the two germline ends. The germline CDR1 and CDR2 sequences are SGHNT and YENEEA.

J is TRBJ2-1 and V is TRBV19; possibly TRBD2 for D (6 bases). V lost 2 bases to trimming and J lost 4 bases, with 6 bases between them. Germline CDR1 LNHDA, CDR2 SQIVND (reference sequence). CDR3 length: 13 residues. The CDR3 reads CASSIRGYNEQFF. The CDR3 DNA follows: TGTGCCAGTAGTATACGGGGGTACAATGAGCAGTTCTTC.